A selection of T cell receptor beta chains follows, all from one sample in a study of T-cell reconstitution after alpha-beta-depleted transplantation in children. One entry per CDR3 protein, called by TCRdb with MiXCR from the PCR reads. Of around 600,000 distinct CDR3 sequences in the sample, roughly a tenth are singletons; the top ten hold about 4%. Sample: PBMCs from the stem cell graft donor, taken from the stem cell graft. Receptors were obtained from a human donor who donated a stem cell graft to a child with acute myeloid leukemia. Both conserved end residues are part of each CDR3. The D gene is left open where the match is weak. Expanded clones get a size class; other rows say once, few or many, or leave the size out.

TRBD2	TRBV7-6	few	TRBJ2-3	TGTGCCAGCAGCTTAGCGGCGGGAGGGGGCACAGATACGCAGTATTTT	CASSLAAGGGTDTQYF
TRBD1	TRBV5-1	few	TRBJ1-4	TGCGCCAGCAGCTTGAAAGGGGGCGATGAAAAACTGTTTTTT	CASSLKGGDEKLFF
TRBD1	TRBV5-6	many	TRBJ2-2	TGTGCCAGCAGCTTTACAGGGGGCTCGGGCACCGGGGAGCTGTTTTTT	CASSFTGGSGTGELFF
.	TRBV6-2/TRBV6-3	.	TRBJ1-5	TGTGCCAGCAGTTTCGAGTCCAGGGCTGACGCTAGCAATCAGCCCCAGCATTTT	CASSFESRADASNQPQHF
TRBD1	TRBV12-3/TRBV12-4	many	TRBJ2-1	TGTGCCACGTTCGGGACAGGGCCGCGTGAGCAGTTCTTC	CATFGTGPREQFF
.	TRBV6-1	many	TRBJ2-1	TGTGCCAGCAGTGAAGCTGGGGCGTCGACCTACAATGAGCAGTTCTTC	CASSEAGASTYNEQFF
.	TRBV6-2/TRBV6-3	few	TRBJ2-5	TGTGCCAGCACCTCACGGTCTAGCTGGGAGACCCAGTACTTC	CASTSRSSWETQYF
TRBD1	TRBV12-3/TRBV12-4	many	TRBJ1-1	TGTGCCAGCAGTACCGACAGGGGGAACACTGAAGCTTTCTTT	CASSTDRGNTEAFF
.	TRBV5-1	.	TRBJ1-2	TGCGCCAGCAGCTTGGAGGACTCTAACTATGGCTACACCTTC	CASSLEDSNYGYTF
TRBD2	TRBV28	.	TRBJ2-7	TGTGCCAGCCTAGCGGGGGAAGAGCAGTACTTC	CASLAGEEQYF
.	TRBV29-1	.	TRBJ2-3	TGCAGCGCGGAGCGGAGCACAGATACGCAGTATTTT	CSAERSTDTQYF
.	TRBV19	.	TRBJ2-7	TGTGCCAGTAGTATGGCGGGACAGTCCTACGAGCAGTACTTC	CASSMAGQSYEQYF
TRBD2	TRBV12-3/TRBV12-4	few	TRBJ2-1	TGTGCCAGCAGCGGACTAGCGGACTACAATGAGCAGTTCTTC	CASSGLADYNEQFF
.	TRBV28	many	TRBJ2-7	TGTGCCAGCAGTTTGGCGGGCGGGATTTCCTACGAGCAGTACTTC	CASSLAGGISYEQYF
.	TRBV29-1	many	TRBJ2-1	TGCAGCGTTGAAGATCAGGGGCCCCACTCCTACAATGAGCAGTTCTTC	CSVEDQGPHSYNEQFF
.	TRBV6-2/TRBV6-3	few	TRBJ2-1	TGTGCCAGCAGCCCAATGGGGGCAACTCTTTACAATGAGCAGTTCTTC	CASSPMGATLYNEQFF
.	TRBV2	few	TRBJ2-7	TGTGCCAGCAGTTCTTTCGGACCCTACGAGCAGTACTTC	CASSSFGPYEQYF
.	TRBV7-3	few	TRBJ2-2	TGTGCCAGCAGGGACTCGAACAGAAACACCGGGGAGCTGTTTTTT	CASRDSNRNTGELFF
TRBD2	TRBV3-1	few	TRBJ2-7	TGTGCCAGCAGCGAAAAAGCGGGATCCTACTACGAGCAGTACTTC	CASSEKAGSYYEQYF
.	TRBV6-2/TRBV6-3	many	TRBJ2-3	TGTGCCAGCAAAGACAGGCAGACAGATACGCAGTATTTT	CASKDRQTDTQYF
.	TRBV7-2	.	TRBJ2-7	TGTGCCAGCAGCCCCGTCGACGGGACCTACGAGCAGTACTTC	CASSPVDGTYEQYF
TRBD1	TRBV5-1	.	TRBJ1-2	TGCGCCAGCAGCTTTACAGGGGAAGACTCAGGCTACACCTTC	CASSFTGEDSGYTF
.	TRBV7-2	few	TRBJ2-2	TGTGCCAGCAGTCCTATGGGGCAGTTCGCCGGGGAGCTGTTTTTT	CASSPMGQFAGELFF
TRBD2	TRBV11-2	few	TRBJ2-6	TGTGCCAGCAGCTCCAAACTAGCGGGATTAAACTCTGGGGCCAACGTCCTGACTTTC	CASSSKLAGLNSGANVLTF
TRBD1	TRBV28	few	TRBJ2-7	TGTGCCAGCAGTTCGAGGACAGGGTACGAGCAGTACTTC	CASSSRTGYEQYF
.	TRBV12-3/TRBV12-4	many	TRBJ1-1	TGTGCCAGCAGTCGCAGGGGTTGGAACACTGAAGCTTTCTTT	CASSRRGWNTEAFF
.	TRBV30	.	TRBJ2-1	TGTGCCTGGAGTGTATCCGCCAGGGCCTACAATGAGCAGTTCTTC	CAWSVSARAYNEQFF
.	TRBV30	.	TRBJ1-2	TGTGCCTGGAGTGTAGCGATGTCCTATGGCTACACCTTC	CAWSVAMSYGYTF
TRBD2	TRBV29-1	many	TRBJ2-1	TGCAGCGTTGGCGAGGGAGGGCTAGCGGGGGGGAGGAATGAGCAGTTCTTC	CSVGEGGLAGGRNEQFF
.	TRBV24-1	few	TRBJ1-5	TGTGCCACCAGTGACCCCTCGATAGGGGATGGGAGCAATCAGCCCCAGCATTTT	CATSDPSIGDGSNQPQHF
.	TRBV6-2/TRBV6-3	many	TRBJ2-5	TGTGCCAGCAGTTACTCGGGGGGCTTGGAGACCCAGTACTTC	CASSYSGGLETQYF
TRBD2	TRBV20-1	.	TRBJ2-2	TGCAGTGCTATCCGGCGGGGGGACACCGGGGAGCTGTTTTTT	CSAIRRGDTGELFF
.	TRBV14	few	TRBJ1-4	TGTGCCAGCAGCCAAATGCGGACAGATGAAAAACTGTTTTTT	CASSQMRTDEKLFF
TRBD2	TRBV12-3/TRBV12-4	many	TRBJ2-1	TGTGCCAGCAGTGGGACTAGCGGGGGCTACAATGAGCAGTTCTTC	CASSGTSGGYNEQFF
.	TRBV4-3	.	TRBJ2-3	TGCGCCAGCAGTCGAAAGTGGACAGATACGCAGTATTTT	CASSRKWTDTQYF
.	TRBV14	.	TRBJ2-1	TGTGCCAGCAGCCATCATACGGGGACACCCTCCAATGAGCAGTTCTTC	CASSHHTGTPSNEQFF
.	TRBV29-1	few	TRBJ2-3	TGCAGCGTCGATGGGGGCTTACAGGGTCCAGATACGCAGTATTTT	CSVDGGLQGPDTQYF
TRBD2	TRBV20-1	few	TRBJ2-3	TGCAGTGCTAGGACCGGGACTAGCGGCTTCACAGATACGCAGTATTTT	CSARTGTSGFTDTQYF
.	TRBV7-2	.	TRBJ2-7	TGTGCCAGCAGCATCACTGGCCTAGAAATCTCCTACGAGCAGTACTTC	CASSITGLEISYEQYF
.	TRBV20-1	many	TRBJ2-6	TGCAGTGCTAGAGGAGGAACGGGGCTAGGCTCTGGGGCCAACGTCCTGACTTTC	CSARGGTGLGSGANVLTF
TRBD2	TRBV20-1	once	TRBJ2-1	TGCAGTGCCCACCCGGGACTAGCGGGAGAGGGTCTAAGTTACAATGAGCAGTTCTTC	CSAHPGLAGEGLSYNEQFF
.	TRBV5-1	many	TRBJ1-1	TGCGCCAGCAGCTTGGTCGACGGAATGAACACTGAAGCTTTCTTT	CASSLVDGMNTEAFF
.	TRBV28	.	TRBJ1-1	TGTGCCAGCAGTTTATTCGAGGGCGTAAACACTGAAGCTTTCTTT	CASSLFEGVNTEAFF
.	TRBV15	many	TRBJ2-7	TGTGCCACCAGCAGAGGGGTAGATACCTACGAGCAGTACTTC	CATSRGVDTYEQYF
.	TRBV15	few	TRBJ1-1	TGTGCCACCAGTCGGGGTTTGTGGGCTGAAGCTTTCTTT	CATSRGLWAEAFF
TRBD2	TRBV7-9	.	TRBJ2-3	TGTGCCAGCAGCACCATAGCGGGAGGTGCAGATACGCAGTATTTT	CASSTIAGGADTQYF
.	TRBV18	.	TRBJ2-5	TGTGCCAGCTCTCCGATGGAGGCAGAGACCCAGTACTTC	CASSPMEAETQYF
.	TRBV7-3	many	TRBJ2-7	TGTGCCAGCAGCTTAGAACCGGGACAAGCCTACGAGCAGTACTTC	CASSLEPGQAYEQYF
.	TRBV20-1	.	TRBJ1-3	TGCAGTGCTAGAGAAGCAGGGCTTGGAAACACCATATATTTT	CSAREAGLGNTIYF
TRBD2	TRBV20-1	few	TRBJ2-3	TGCAGTGCTAGAGCGCGGACTAGCGGGAGGGCCCTGGATACGCAGTATTTT	CSARARTSGRALDTQYF
.	TRBV29-1	few	TRBJ2-7	TGCAGCGTTAAGGGAACCTACGAGCAGTACTTC	CSVKGTYEQYF
.	TRBV7-2	.	TRBJ1-1	TGTGCCAGCAGCCCCTTCGGGCCGAGGAACACTGAAGCTTTCTTT	CASSPFGPRNTEAFF
.	TRBV20-1	few	TRBJ1-1	TGCAGTGCTCCGGACCCGAACACTGAAGCTTTCTTT	CSAPDPNTEAFF